This T cell receptor beta chain stems from a study of regulatory T cells in long-lasting Graves disease. General study findings and limits: Sampling was limited to peripheral blood rather than thyroid tissue.

V dropped 3 bases and J dropped 0 bases, with 17 bases sitting between them. From germline, CDR1 is LGHNA and CDR2 YSLEER. CDR3 length: 17 residues. Documented time point: newly diagnosed GD, antithyroid drugs for less than 3 months. From PBMCs, RNA was extracted and then used to make the TCR library. To note about this clonotype: Its cognate antigen is unknown.

iRepertoire HTBI primers and Arm-PCR of CDR3 regions built TCR beta libraries. As originally analysed: Sample data revealed approximately 60 TRBV and 11 to 15 TRBJ segments. TCRdb reanalysed the multiplex PCR reads using MiXCR and keeps one entry per CDR3 protein. These V and J calls derive from TCRdb rather than the authors' analysis. The table has 510,000 or so distinct CDR3 sequences, approximately 12% seen once. The same sample was also used in a study of T cells in Graves' hyperthyroidism and ophthalmopathy. That source notes: Calling Graves' hyperthyroidism stable meant ophthalmopathy did not progress within 18 months.

This rearrangement joins TRBV4-3 to TRBJ1-2, with unresolved D. This specimen consisted of peripheral blood mononuclear cells (PBMCs), obtained at new diagnosis, from a patient treated with antithyroid drugs. The clonotype comes from a woman aged 25 to 39 with Graves disease. Here the CDR3 reads CASSQTPNKAANYGYTF. DNA of the CDR3: TGCGCCAGCAGCCAGACGCCAAACAAAGCCGCTAACTATGGCTACACCTTC.